One sample yielded the 13 T cell receptor beta chains listed below, sequenced in a study of technical replicates of blood from several donors. Generated by immunoSEQ multiplex PCR, the TCRdb table keeps only in-frame clones and is missing some. The table lists tens of thousands of clones, around 93% of them singletons. Material: T cells isolated from PBMCs. The source of these receptors is a human donor in good health.

The rearrangement uses TRBV9 and TRBJ2-7; 7 nucleotides agree with TRBD1. CDR3 length: 14 amino acids. Looked up from germline, CDR1 is SGDLS and CDR2 is YYNGEE. Trimming cost V 7 bases and J 2 bases; bases outside gene matches: 9. This CDR3 reads CASGPRTGPYEQYF. The CDR3 region has the DNA TGTGCCAGCGGCCCCCGGACAGGTCCCTACGAGCAGTACTTC.

The chain couples TRBV5-1 to TRBJ2-1; the D gene is possibly TRBD1 (6 bases). V dropped 8 bases and J dropped 5 bases, with 11 bases sitting between them. CDR1 is SGHRS, CDR2 YFSETQ, per germline. The CDR3 has 12 amino acids. The chain's CDR3 is CASRDTNNEQFF. CDR3 DNA sequence: TGCGCCAGTCGGGACACAAACAATGAGCAGTTCTTC.

This clone was detected once. The J gene is TRBJ2-2, the V gene TRBV6-1, with 9 bases that match TRBD2. J lost 4 bases, V lost 8 bases, and 5 bases had no gene match. The CDR3 is 14 residues long. Germline CDR1 reads MNHNS; CDR2 reads SASEGT. The CDR3 here is CASWMREGTGELFF. The CDR3 nucleotides read TGTGCCAGCTGGATGCGGGAGGGCACCGGGGAGCTGTTTTTT.

This sequence joins TRBV11-2 and TRBJ1-3; D perhaps matches TRBD1 (5 bases). Germline CDR1 reads SGHAT; CDR2 reads FQNNGV. The CDR3 runs 15 residues. Trimming took 4 bases from V and 4 from J, leaving 14 bases between them. The CDR3 reads CASSSESKGGNTIYF. Written as DNA, the CDR3 is TGTGCCAGCAGCTCAGAATCGAAGGGGGGAAACACCATATATTTT.

In this sample, this clone turned up a few times. The chain joins TRBV30 to TRBJ1-1, with TRBD1 matching over 11 bases. Per germline, CDR1 GTSNPN and CDR2 SVGIG (reference sequence). Trimming took 4 bases from V and 10 from J; bases not matched to a gene: 5. The CDR3 is 12 residues long. The CDR3, as DNA: TGTGCCTGGACGGACAGGGGGCTCTCAGCTTTCTTT. Translation: CAWTDRGLSAFF.

V and J are TRBV5-5 and TRBJ1-6; 7 bases line up with TRBD1. The CDR3 sequence is 15 residues long. The ends lost 9 bases at V and 6 bases at J; junction bases unmatched: 12. CDR1 and CDR2 (germline): SGHKS, YYEKEE (reference sequence). Written as DNA, the CDR3 is TGTGCCACCTTCTTTAGGGACAGTTTTAATTCACCCCTCCACTTT. Translation gives CATFFRDSFNSPLHF.

The chain joins TRBV30 to TRBJ2-5; 7 nucleotides align to TRBD1. J was trimmed by 5 bases and V by 1 base; bases with no gene match: 13. CDR1 and CDR2 (germline): GTSNPN, SVGIG (reference sequence). The CDR3 runs to 16 residues. DNA for the CDR3: TGTGCCTGGAGTGACGGGACAGCGCAGTGGGGGGAGACCCAGTACTTC. Its translation: CAWSDGTAQWGETQYF.

This clone was counted once. The chain is built from TRBV2 and TRBJ1-2; 10 bases agree with TRBD1. The CDR3 extends over 14 amino acids. Germline-derived CDR1 and CDR2 are SNHLY and FYNNEI. After removal of 2 bases from V and 8 bases from J, the junction contained 5 bases not matched to a gene. In nucleotides, the CDR3 is TGTGCCAGCAGTGAAACGGGACAGGGGTACGGCTACACCTTC. This codes for CASSETGQGYGYTF.

The chain links TRBV4-1 to TRBJ2-2; 10 bases map to TRBD2. Trimming took 5 bases from V and 4 from J; bases not matched to a gene: 13. Looked up from germline, CDR1 is MGHRA and CDR2 is YSYEKL. This CDR3 contains 18 residues. The CDR3 nucleotides read TGCGCCAGCAGCGCGACTCTTCTAGCGGGAGTTCCCACCGGGGAGCTGTTTTTT. Protein product: CASSATLLAGVPTGELFF.

The chain employs TRBV14 and TRBJ2-7, with 7 bases fitting TRBD1. V was pared by 4 bases and J by 4 bases, with 16 bases of the junction left unmatched. The CDR3 covers 17 residues. Germline-derived CDR1 and CDR2 are SGHDN and FVKESK. The CDR3 bases are TGTGCCAGCAGCCCTACCTATTACCGGACAGGTGGTTACGAGCAGTACTTC. Translation: CASSPTYYRTGGYEQYF.

The chain combines TRBV7-9 with TRBJ2-5; tentative D call: TRBD2 (5 bases). Trimming left V 4 bases short and J 4 bases short, with 13 bases between. CDR3 length equals 14 residues. Per the germline V gene, CDR1 is SEHNR and CDR2 is FQNEAQ (reference sequence). CDR3 sequence: CASSSRESGETQYF. As DNA, the CDR3 is TGTGCCAGCAGCTCACGGGAATCTGGAGAGACCCAGTACTTC. The full variable domain, completed using reference TRBV7-9 and TRBJ2-5, is DTGVSQNPRHKITKRGQNVTFRCDPISEHNRLYWYRQTLGQGPEFLTYFQNEAQLEKSRLLSDRFSAERPKGSFSTLEIQRTEQGDSAMYLCASSSRESGETQYFGPGTRLLVL.

This chain uses TRBV7-9 with TRBJ1-1; unclear D gene. The CDR3 is 13 residues long. V was shortened by 8 bases and J by 4 bases, with 14 bases between the two germline ends. Germline CDR1 and CDR2: SEHNR and FQNEAQ (reference sequence). This CDR3 reads CASAFGVSTEAFF. The DNA for the CDR3 is TGTGCCAGCGCCTTCGGGGTGAGCACTGAAGCTTTCTTT.

J is TRBJ2-7 and V is TRBV7-6; 10 bases agree with TRBD2. Germline CDR1 reads SGHVS; CDR2 reads FNYEAQ. The CDR3 is 17 residues long. The trim removed 4 bases at V and 7 bases at J, leaving 16 bases unmatched. In DNA, the CDR3 is TGTGCCAGCAGCTCCATCCGGCCTAGCGGGAGTCGAATGGAGCAGTACTTC. It is translated as CASSSIRPSGSRMEQYF. The full variable domain, in which reference TRBV7-6 and TRBJ2-7 provide the parts outside the CDR3, is GAGVSQSPRYKVTKRGQDVALRCDPISGHVSLYWYRQALGQGPEFLTYFNYEAQQDKSGLPNDRFSAERPEGSISTLTIQRTEQRDSAMYRCASSSIRPSGSRMEQYFGPGTRLTVT.